This T cell receptor (beta chain) was observed in a study of PD-L1 blockade in urothelial cancer. Study in general: Blood analysis took place 3 weeks (second dose) and 6 weeks after treatment start.

Libraries were prepared by immunoSEQ multiplex PCR; TCRdb keeps only in-frame clonotypes and omits some of them. This repertoire shows tens of thousands of clones, 80% to 90% found once; its top ten account for 6.5% to 8%. The V end was cut by 0 bases, the J end by 3 bases, with 5 bases between. The CDR3 spans 13 residues. Germline lookup yields CDR1 ENHRY and CDR2 SYGVKD. Sample time point: peripheral blood 6 weeks after treatment start. Individual patients had between 1 and 8 samples, taken pretreatment and on-treatment. The chain couples TRBV10-3 to TRBJ1-2; no firm D call. The source of this sequence is a man of 80 years or more with urothelial cancer. The sample consisted of PBMCs, taken around atezolizumab (anti-PD-L1) treatment. As DNA, the CDR3 is TGTGCCATCAGTGAGTCGAGGGACTATGGCTACACCTTC. This encodes CAISESRDYGYTF.